This T cell receptor (beta chain) comes out of a study of spatial heterogeneity in lung cancer (dated by TCRdb to the late 2010s). About the full investigation: Beta-chain transcripts were consistently detected in greater numbers than alpha-chain transcripts, which likely reflects a higher abundance of beta-chain transcripts. In non-small cell lung cancer, the study made a quantitative comparison of TCR alpha and beta repertoires among multiple tumor regions, matched nontumor lung and blood. In the raw uncorrected reads, each unique combination of TCR and UMI appeared more than ten times on average. Nonsynonymous mutation counts, determined by whole-exome sequencing of tumor tissue, were related to TCR repertoire features. At surgery, both alpha and beta chains were TCR-sequenced in 200 to 250 tumor regions, fewer than 65 matched nontumor lung samples and 56 PBMC samples.

The germline ends are 13 bases apart after V is trimmed by 11 bases and J by 0 bases. From cysteine to phenylalanine, the CDR3 is 14 amino acids long. Left in the record is the CDR3 DNA by itself, 42 bases read in frame from the first base. Per the germline V gene (reference sequence), MNHNY is the CDR1 and SVGAGI is the CDR2. Interpreted using the paper, the time point label stands for: sample taken at primary tumor resection. Whole RNA extracted from tumor and nontumor lung tissue, or from cryopreserved PBMC samples, was used for TCR sequencing without cell sorting. Samples were obtained from approximately 70 patients with early-stage, untreated non-small cell lung cancer from the lung TRACERx cohort. Only patients for whom sufficient RNA was available from at least two tumor regions were selected for TCR sequencing. Library preparation employed 5' RACE. Sequencing instrument: NextSeq 500. The TCR library protocol attached a unique molecular identifier to each TCR cDNA molecule to allow correction of PCR and sequencing errors. The paper's processing steps were these. Decombinator tools were used for TCR identification, UMI-based error correction and CDR3 extraction. TCRs above a frequency of 2 per 1,000, corresponding to the top 1% of the tumor frequency distribution, were defined as expanded. Renyi diversity was computed with the R vegan package after each repertoire had been subsampled 100 times to 5,000 TCRs. To build CDR3 similarity networks, amino acid triplet string-kernel similarity was used, and CDR3s were connected when their pairwise similarity was above 0.82. The public sequencing data were trimmed at Q25 with fastp and processed into clonotypes with MiXCR by TCRdb, which kept only in-frame beta chains. A single entry per CDR3 protein holds the most common genes and DNA from its merged rows. The authors' filters were not applied to this entry. The sample table holds tens of thousands of distinct CDR3 sequences, of which roughly 9.5% were seen once. The ten biggest clones cover less than 9% of the sample.

About this clonotype: Its specific antigen is unknown. It has no much larger one-base neighbor in the sample; base qualities were not kept.

What the work shows at the level of the full study, not this receptor alone: Ubiquitous expanded tumor TCRs were detected in blood more often at tumor resection than at routine follow-up. Confirming at a functional level the hypothesis that regional TCRs recognize regional mutations was considered to require additional single-cell paired TCR alpha and beta sequencing.

The sequences come from PBMCs, collected at surgery. The sequence links TRBV6-6 to TRBJ2-2, with the D segment possibly TRBD1 or TRBD2, each aligning over 6 bases. This sequence was found in a male donor with early-stage non-small cell lung cancer. The CDR3 region reads CAARGASNTGELFF. At the DNA level, the sequence is TGTGCCGCTAGGGGGGCCTCGAACACCGGGGAGCTGTTTTTT.